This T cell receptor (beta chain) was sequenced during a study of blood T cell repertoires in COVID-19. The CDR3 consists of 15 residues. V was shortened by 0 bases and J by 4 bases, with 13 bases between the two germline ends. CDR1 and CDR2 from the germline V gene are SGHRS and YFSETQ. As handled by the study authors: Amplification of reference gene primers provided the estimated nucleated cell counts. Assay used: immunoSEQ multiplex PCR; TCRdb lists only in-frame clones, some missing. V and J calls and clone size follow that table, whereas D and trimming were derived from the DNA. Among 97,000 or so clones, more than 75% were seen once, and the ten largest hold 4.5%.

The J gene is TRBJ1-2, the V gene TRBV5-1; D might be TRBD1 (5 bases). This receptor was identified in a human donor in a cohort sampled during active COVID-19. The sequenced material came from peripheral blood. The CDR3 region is CASSLGQRTFYGYTF. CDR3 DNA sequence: TGCGCCAGCAGCTTGGGACAGCGAACGTTCTATGGCTACACCTTC.